These 30 T cell receptor beta chains originate from one sample sequenced in a study of blood T cell repertoires in COVID-19 (dated by TCRdb to 2019 to 2021). The library was prepared using the immunoSEQ multiplex PCR assay. TCRdb took this table from immuneACCESS and kept in-frame rearrangements with V and J called. Such tables lack part of the clones; where checked against another copy, unresolved V genes explain under half of the gap, and the rest is unexplained. In all, the sample holds 310,000 or so clones, and 87% of those were seen once. The ten top clones hold approximately 5% of the sample. The material sequenced was PBMCs or T cells enriched from blood (not recorded which). These receptor sequences come from a woman younger than 45 who had recovered from COVID-19.

The chain recombines TRBV7-9 with TRBJ1-2, with a tentative D call TRBD1 (6 bases). CDR3 length: 13 amino acids. Trimming shortened V by 3 bases and J by 5 bases, and 10 bases separated the two germline ends. Germline loops: CDR1 SEHNR, CDR2 FQNEAQ (reference sequence). The CDR3, as DNA: TGTGCCAGCAGCTTCGGACAGCCGTATGGCTACACCTTC. This translates into CASSFGQPYGYTF. The full variable domain, completed using reference TRBV7-9 and TRBJ1-2, is DTGVSQNPRHKITKRGQNVTFRCDPISEHNRLYWYRQTLGQGPEFLTYFQNEAQLEKSRLLSDRFSAERPKGSFSTLEIQRTEQGDSAMYLCASSFGQPYGYTFGSGTRLTVV.

This chain links TRBV9 with TRBJ1-2; unclear D gene. The CDR3 is 14 residues long. V lost 0 bases to trimming and J lost 4 bases, with 10 bases between them. Germline loops: CDR1 SGDLS, CDR2 YYNGEE. The CDR3 DNA sequence: TGTGCCAGCAGCGTAGGCGGGTCCACCTATGGCTACACCTTC. Protein: CASSVGGSTYGYTF.

The V gene is TRBV7-2, the J gene TRBJ1-2; D gene uncertain. V dropped 1 base and J dropped 2 bases, with 11 bases sitting between them. CDR1 is SGHTA and CDR2 is FQGNSA in the germline V gene. CDR3 length: 15 amino acids. DNA for the CDR3: TGTGCCAGCAGCTTAGAATGGAGCAGCAACTATGGCTACACCTTC. Amino acids: CASSLEWSSNYGYTF.

V is TRBV9 and J is TRBJ2-3; D unresolved. CDR1 is SGDLS, CDR2 YYNGEE, per germline. V lost 1 base, J lost 0 bases, and 9 bases lay in between. The CDR3 sequence is 15 residues long. The CDR3: CASSVQTISTDTQYF. As DNA, the CDR3 is TGTGCCAGCAGCGTACAGACAATTAGCACAGATACGCAGTATTTT.

This rearrangement joins TRBV9 to TRBJ2-1; tentative D call: TRBD2 (7 bases). In germline, CDR1 is SGDLS, CDR2 YYNGEE. CDR3 length equals 15 residues. V shed 0 bases and J shed 4 bases, with 11 bases lying between them. The CDR3 reads CASSVVAGAYNEQFF. CDR3 coding DNA: TGTGCCAGCAGCGTAGTGGCGGGGGCGTACAATGAGCAGTTCTTC.

V is TRBV19 and J is TRBJ1-1, with D tentatively TRBD1 (5 bases). The CDR3 is 13 amino acids. Germline V gene data show CDR1 as LNHDA and CDR2 as SQIVND (reference sequence). V dropped 5 bases and J dropped 5 bases, with 12 bases sitting between them. The CDR3 nucleotides are TGTGCCAGTAGTTGGGGCGGCAGTACTGAAGCTTTCTTT. It specifies CASSWGGSTEAFF.

The chain employs TRBV3-1 (or the pseudogene TRBV3-2) and TRBJ2-7, with D possibly being TRBD2 (6 bases). Trimming pared 4 bases from V and 5 bases from J, leaving 12 bases between. Germline V gene data show CDR1 as LGHDT and CDR2 as YNNKEL (reference sequence). The CDR3 totals 13 residues. CDR3 nucleotides: TGTGCCAGCAGCCCTTCCCGGAGGGACGAGCAGTACTTC. Its translation: CASSPSRRDEQYF.

The V gene is TRBV5-1, the J gene TRBJ2-1; 8 nucleotides line up with TRBD2. J was trimmed by 4 bases and V by 4 bases; bases with no gene match: 7. CDR3 length: 15 residues. Germline V gene lookup returns CDR1 SGHRS and CDR2 YFSETQ. The CDR3 region has the DNA TGCGCCAGCAGCGGGCGGGGGGCAAGGTACAATGAGCAGTTCTTC. Its protein product is CASSGRGARYNEQFF.

The J gene is TRBJ2-5, the V gene TRBV7-9; a possible D gene is TRBD2 (5 bases). CDR1 and CDR2 (germline): SEHNR, FQNEAQ (reference sequence). V shed 7 bases and J shed 4 bases, with 13 bases lying between them. The CDR3 sequence is 13 residues long. The CDR3 loop reads CASNPGDAETQYF. The CDR3 DNA follows: TGTGCCAGCAACCCCGGGGATGCAGAGACCCAGTACTTC.

This chain connects TRBV4-2 to TRBJ2-6; D is uncertain. Trimming took off 1 base at V and 1 base at J, with 5 bases between the two ends. The CDR3 covers 15 residues. CDR1 and CDR2 (germline): LGHNA, YNFKEQ. The CDR3 DNA sequence: TGTGCCAGCAGCCAAGTACAGTCTGGGGCCAACGTCCTGACTTTC. This sequence encodes CASSQVQSGANVLTF.

The chain is built from TRBV9 and TRBJ1-1; 7 bases are a match to TRBD1. V dropped 0 bases and J dropped 2; count of bases not matched to a gene: 4. Germline V gene data show CDR1 as SGDLS and CDR2 as YYNGEE. CDR3 size: 15 residues. The CDR3 bases are TGTGCCAGCAGCGTAGAGGACAGGACTAACACTGAAGCTTTCTTT. It specifies CASSVEDRTNTEAFF.

This chain connects TRBV6-5 to TRBJ2-1; D possibly corresponds to TRBD2 (5 bases). In germline, CDR1 is MNHEY, CDR2 SVGAGI. This CDR3 has 16 amino acids. V lost 2 bases and J 2 bases, leaving 13 bases between the germline ends. CDR3 nucleotides: TGTGCCAGCAGTTACCTTCGTACGGGGACCTACAATGAGCAGTTCTTC. This encodes CASSYLRTGTYNEQFF.

Notes on this clone: The identical CDR3 is also encoded by other nucleotide sequences in the sample. This sequence joins TRBV6-2 or TRBV6-3 and TRBJ1-2; no firm D call. This CDR3 region has 12 residues. V dropped 2 bases and J dropped 4 bases, with 5 bases sitting between them. The germline V gene encodes CDR1 MNHEY and CDR2 SVGEGT. CDR3 nucleotide sequence: TGTGCCAGCAGTTACGGCCTCTATGGCTACACCTTC. It specifies CASSYGLYGYTF.

The rearrangement links TRBV11-2 to TRBJ2-5, with 8 bases fitting TRBD2. In germline, CDR1 is SGHAT, CDR2 FQNNGV. After removal of 5 bases from V and 1 base from J, the junction contained 9 bases not matched to a gene. The CDR3 has 16 residues. The CDR3 loop reads CASSPRAGGLQETQYF. The CDR3 DNA reads as TGTGCCAGCAGCCCCCGGGCGGGGGGCCTCCAAGAGACCCAGTACTTC.

The J gene is TRBJ2-1, the V gene TRBV7-2, with D tentatively TRBD2 (7 bases). CDR3 length: 16 residues. From germline, CDR1 is SGHTA and CDR2 FQGNSA. V was shortened by 1 base and J by 2 bases, with 12 bases between the two germline ends. CDR3 DNA sequence: TGTGCCAGCAGCTTAGTTGCCGGGGGGCCCTACAATGAGCAGTTCTTC. This sequence encodes CASSLVAGGPYNEQFF.

The chain couples TRBV7-9 to TRBJ2-6, with D unresolved. V gave up 4 bases and J gave up 0 bases, with 7 bases separating them. The CDR3 totals 15 residues. Germline V gene lookup returns CDR1 SEHNR and CDR2 FQNEAQ (reference sequence). Here the CDR3 DNA reads TGTGCCAGCAGCTCAGACACCTCTGGGGCCAACGTCCTGACTTTC. Translated: CASSSDTSGANVLTF. The complete variable domain, with remaining parts taken from reference TRBV7-9 and TRBJ2-6, reads DTGVSQNPRHKITKRGQNVTFRCDPISEHNRLYWYRQTLGQGPEFLTYFQNEAQLEKSRLLSDRFSAERPKGSFSTLEIQRTEQGDSAMYLCASSSDTSGANVLTFGAGSRLTVL.

The chain links TRBV6-1 to TRBJ2-7; TRBD2 aligns across 9 bases. The junction had 2 bases not matched to a gene; V was cut back by 0 bases and J by 2 bases. Per the germline V gene, CDR1 is MNHNS and CDR2 is SASEGT. The CDR3 is 15 amino acids. Here the CDR3 reads CASSEAASGAYEQYF. In nucleotides, the CDR3 is TGTGCCAGCAGTGAAGCGGCTAGCGGGGCCTACGAGCAGTACTTC.

This chain connects TRBV18 to TRBJ1-6; tentatively, D is TRBD1 (5 bases). The CDR3 has 15 residues. Per the germline V gene, CDR1 is KGHSH and CDR2 is LQKENI. V gave up 0 bases and J gave up 6 bases, with 9 bases separating them. The CDR3 here is CASSPPGQTNSPLHF. The CDR3 nucleotides read TGTGCCAGCTCACCACCGGGGCAGACTAATTCACCCCTCCACTTT.

This clone appeared a few times. The V gene is TRBV5-1, the J gene TRBJ1-1; 9 bases fit TRBD1. The CDR3 has 15 residues. V shed 7 bases and J 1 base; nucleotides not matched to a gene: 8. In germline, CDR1 is SGHRS, CDR2 YFSETQ. CDR3 in amino acids: CASEATGGPNTEAFF. The CDR3 DNA follows: TGCGCCAGCGAAGCGACAGGGGGACCGAACACTGAAGCTTTCTTT. Full variable domain (remainder filled in from reference TRBV5-1 and TRBJ1-1): KAGVTQTPRYLIKTRGQQVTLSCSPISGHRSVSWYQQTPGQGLQFLFEYFSETQRNKGNFPGRFSGRQFSNSRSEMNVSTLELGDSALYLCASEATGGPNTEAFFGQGTRLTVV.

V and J are TRBV10-1 and TRBJ1-1; 7 bases match TRBD1. Looked up from germline, CDR1 is WNHNN and CDR2 is SYGVQD (reference sequence). This CDR3 region has 16 residues. J lost 0 bases, V lost 9 bases, and 13 bases had no gene match. The CDR3 DNA sequence: TGCGCCAGACCCCGGACAGGAGGTCGAATGAACACTGAAGCTTTCTTT. Amino acids: CARPRTGGRMNTEAFF.

This rearrangement joins TRBV3-1 (or the pseudogene TRBV3-2) to TRBJ2-5, with D uncertain. Trimming cost V 1 base and J 5 bases, with 2 bases left between them. CDR1 is LGHDT and CDR2 is YNNKEL in the germline V gene (reference sequence). The CDR3 is made up of 11 amino acids. The CDR3, as DNA: TGTGCCAGCAGCCAAGCGGAGACCCAGTACTTC. It specifies CASSQAETQYF.

This clone was picked up one time. The gene calls are TRBV19 and TRBJ2-1; 8 nucleotides agree with TRBD2. With 5 bases clipped from V and 7 bases from J, the junction kept 10 bases outside the gene matches. Germline CDR1 LNHDA, CDR2 SQIVND (reference sequence). CDR3 length equals 15 residues. The CDR3 DNA reads as TGTGCCAGTAGTGTGGGAGTTAGCGGGACAAATGAGCAGTTCTTC. The encoded protein is CASSVGVSGTNEQFF.

The chain is built from TRBV5-5 and TRBJ1-5, with D tentatively TRBD1 (5 bases). Germline CDR1 and CDR2: SGHKS and YYEKEE (reference sequence). CDR3 length: 15 amino acids. V lost 4 bases and J 7 bases, leaving 18 bases between the germline ends. The CDR3 nucleotides read TGTGCCAGCAGCCCTAAGGGGAGGGGAGGACAGCCCCAGCATTTT. It translates to CASSPKGRGGQPQHF.

This rearrangement joins TRBV20-1 to TRBJ1-1; no clear D gene. Germline CDR1 is DFQATT and CDR2 is SNEGSKA (reference sequence). The CDR3 covers 14 residues. Trimming removed 3 bases at V and 4 bases at J, with 15 bases between. The CDR3 sequence is CSASPGGRFTEAFF. The CDR3 DNA sequence: TGCAGTGCTAGTCCGGGTGGCAGATTCACTGAAGCTTTCTTT.

CDR3 amino acids: CASSAEGGHKRNQPQHF. CDR3 coding DNA: TGTGCCAGCAGTGCGGAGGGCGGACACAAACGCAATCAGCCCCAGCATTTT. V and J are TRBV6-1 and TRBJ1-5, with D tentatively TRBD1 (5 bases). The CDR3 covers 17 residues. CDR1 is MNHNS, CDR2 SASEGT, per germline. Between the trimmed V and J ends, which lost 4 bases and 2 bases, there was a span of 18 bases.

V usage is TRBV5-1 and J usage is TRBJ2-5; 9 bases are shared with TRBD2. CDR1 is SGHRS, CDR2 YFSETQ, per germline. The J segment lost 1 base and the V segment lost 0 bases, leaving 4 bases of the junction unmatched. This CDR3 spans 16 amino acids. CDR3 nucleotide sequence: TGCGCCAGCAGCTTGGATGGTAGCGGGGGCCAAGAGACCCAGTACTTC. The encoded protein is CASSLDGSGGQETQYF.

This sequence joins TRBV6-2 or TRBV6-3 and TRBJ1-5; D may be TRBD1 (5 bases). CDR1 is MNHEY, CDR2 SVGEGT, per germline. The CDR3 is made up of 15 amino acids. The V end lost 5 bases, the J end lost 0 bases, and 11 bases lay between the germline ends. CDR3 in amino acids: CASSGAGHSNQPQHF. CDR3 nucleotides: TGTGCCAGCAGTGGGGCAGGCCATAGCAATCAGCCCCAGCATTTT.

V and J are TRBV6-5 and TRBJ2-7; tentative D call: TRBD1 (5 bases). This CDR3 is built from 13 residues. Trimming shortened V by 6 bases and J by 3 bases, and 12 bases separated the two germline ends. The germline CDR1 and CDR2 sequences are MNHEY and SVGAGI. DNA of the CDR3: TGTGCCAGCAGGGCCGACAGTTACTACGAGCAGTACTTC. This gives the protein CASRADSYYEQYF.

This clone was detected a few times. This chain joins TRBV5-8 and TRBJ1-2; TRBD1 matches at 7 bases. CDR1 is SGHTS, CDR2 YDEGEE, per germline. This CDR3 is built from 16 residues. The ends lost 5 bases at V and 8 bases at J; junction bases unmatched: 18. The CDR3 spells CASSSRTGLLAAGYTF. CDR3 DNA: TGTGCCAGCAGTTCCCGGACAGGTTTGCTCGCAGCCGGCTACACCTTC.

This clone appeared a single time. The chain couples TRBV29-1 to TRBJ1-1, with 7 bases fitting TRBD1. CDR1 and CDR2 (germline): SQVTM, ANQGSEA. The CDR3 loop spans 14 amino acids. J lost 1 base, V lost 4 bases, and 6 bases had no gene match. The CDR3 DNA sequence: TGCAGCGTTGTCCCCCGGGACAGGAACACTGAAGCTTTCTTT. Its translation: CSVVPRDRNTEAFF.